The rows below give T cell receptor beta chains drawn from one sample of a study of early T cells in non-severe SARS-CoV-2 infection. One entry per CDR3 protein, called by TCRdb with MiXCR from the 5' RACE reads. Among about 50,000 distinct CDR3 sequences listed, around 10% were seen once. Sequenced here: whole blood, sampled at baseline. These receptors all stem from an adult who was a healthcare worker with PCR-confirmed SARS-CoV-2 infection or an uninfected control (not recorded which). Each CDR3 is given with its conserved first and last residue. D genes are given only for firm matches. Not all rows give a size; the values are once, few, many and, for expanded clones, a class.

CASSPGFTKNIQYF | TGTGCCAGCAGCCCAGGGTTTACCAAAAACATTCAGTACTTC | many | TRBJ2-4 | - | TRBV5-6
CASTQVRAAYNEQFF | TGTGCCAGCACCCAGGTTAGGGCAGCCTACAATGAGCAGTTCTTC | many | TRBJ2-1 | - | TRBV7-8
CASSLDNPSNQPQHF | TGCGCCAGCAGCTTGGACAACCCAAGCAATCAGCCCCAGCATTTT | few | TRBJ1-5 | - | TRBV5-1
CASTDWTGLGEQYF | TGTGCCAGCACCGATTGGACGGGACTCGGCGAGCAGTACTTC | few | TRBJ2-7 | - | TRBV6-1
CSAEIAGASSYNEQFF | TGCAGTGCGGAAATAGCGGGGGCCTCCTCCTACAATGAGCAGTTCTTC | few | TRBJ2-1 | TRBD2 | TRBV20-1
CASSYTQYSNQPQHF | TGTGCCAGCAGTTACACACAGTATAGCAATCAGCCCCAGCATTTT | - | TRBJ1-5 | - | TRBV6-6
CASSPPDRGFNNEQFF | TGTGCCAGCAGCCCTCCCGACAGGGGGTTTAACAATGAGCAGTTCTTC | many | TRBJ2-1 | TRBD1 | TRBV3-1
CASSRQGDAETQYF | TGTGCCAGCAGTCGACAGGGGGACGCGGAGACCCAGTACTTC | few | TRBJ2-5 | TRBD1 | TRBV2
CSAREPGTSGRYEQYF | TGCAGTGCTAGAGAGCCCGGGACTAGCGGGAGGTACGAGCAGTACTTC | - | TRBJ2-7 | TRBD2 | TRBV20-1
CATSRDRAGGPHTGELFF | TGTGCCACCAGCAGAGATCGAGCGGGGGGGCCGCACACCGGGGAGCTGTTTTTT | many | TRBJ2-2 | TRBD2 | TRBV15
CASTAGTRSETQYF | TGTGCCAGCACGGCAGGGACCAGATCGGAGACCCAGTACTTC | few | TRBJ2-5 | - | TRBV6-2/TRBV6-3
CASSPFQGAWSDTQYF | TGTGCCAGCTCACCTTTCCAGGGGGCTTGGTCAGATACGCAGTATTTT | - | TRBJ2-3 | TRBD1 | TRBV18
CASKTSALKTQYF | TGTGCCAGCAAGACTAGCGCTTTGAAGACCCAGTACTTC | - | TRBJ2-5 | TRBD2 | TRBV11-2
CASSVGLAERTQYF | TGTGCCAGCAGCGTAGGGCTTGCGGAACGTACCCAGTACTTC | - | TRBJ2-5 | - | TRBV9
CATSEGRLDNEQFF | TGTGCCACCAGTGAAGGGCGCCTAGACAATGAGCAGTTCTTC | many | TRBJ2-1 | - | TRBV24-1
CASSLDEAFF | TGTGCCAGCAGTTTAGATGAAGCTTTCTTT | many | TRBJ1-1 | - | TRBV12-3/TRBV12-4
CASGGGITDTQYF | TGTGCCAGCGGAGGTGGCATCACAGATACGCAGTATTTT | many | TRBJ2-3 | - | TRBV28
CASIFTDFSYEQYF | TGTGCCAGCATTTTTACGGATTTTTCCTACGAGCAGTACTTC | many | TRBJ2-7 | - | TRBV28
CASSRDTGYEQYF | TGTGCCAGCAGTCGGGACACGGGCTACGAGCAGTACTTC | many | TRBJ2-7 | - | TRBV6-5
CASSPRPADNSPLHF | TGTGCCAGCAGCCCCCGGCCGGCGGATAATTCACCCCTCCACTTT | - | TRBJ1-6 | - | TRBV27
CSVGGFGDTQYF | TGCAGCGTTGGCGGGTTTGGGGATACGCAGTATTTT | few | TRBJ2-3 | - | TRBV29-1
CASSLSGGGNTIYF | TGTGCCAGCAGCCTGTCGGGAGGAGGAAACACCATATATTTT | few | TRBJ1-3 | - | TRBV5-4